Listed below are T cell receptor beta chains from one sample, sequenced in a study of cytotoxic CD8 clonotypes in ibrutinib-treated CLL. Assay used: immunoSEQ multiplex PCR; TCRdb lists only in-frame clones, some missing. The sample includes approximately 92,000 clones, around 77% of them seen just once. Here the sequenced sample was PBMCs, taken after 24 months of ibrutinib treatment. The source of these receptors is a human donor with chronic lymphocytic leukemia. Each CDR3 is given with its conserved first and last residue. The order of the fields is V gene, J gene, CDR3 length, CDR3 protein.

TRBV15	TRBJ1-1	16	CATSRVFGGRGTEAFF
TRBV28	TRBJ1-5	12	CASSIKERPQHF
TRBV4-1	TRBJ1-2	12	CASSQVGTAITF
TRBV5-1	TRBJ2-1	15	CASSSGLAGRDEQFF
TRBV30	TRBJ1-2	14	CAWTKGGRGYGYTF
TRBV6-1	TRBJ1-5	14	CASSGQGSNQPQHF
TRBV7-9	TRBJ1-2	18	CASSDHGPGQGERYGYTF
TRBV7-9	TRBJ2-1	15	CASSYVGTAYNEQFF
TRBV2	TRBJ2-3	16	CASSERGQGARDTQYF
TRBV11-2	TRBJ2-2	15	CASSLHRDNTGELFF
TRBV7-9	TRBJ2-1	18	CASSLDPGQRIKRNEQFF
TRBV11-2	TRBJ2-7	16	CASSLDPTPLLGEQYF
TRBV7-3	TRBJ2-1	14	CASSQGSGNNEQFF
TRBV9	TRBJ2-2	12	CASSLDWGELFF
TRBV9	TRBJ2-5	17	CASSPGTSVGTEETQYF
TRBV6-1	TRBJ2-7	15	CASSEEGRGSWEQYF
TRBV4-2	TRBJ2-3	17	CASSQELTSGLTDTQYF
TRBV6-1	TRBJ1-3	14	CASSKGAGGNTIYF
TRBV19	TRBJ2-2	14	CASRNRGDTGELFF
TRBV30	TRBJ1-2	16	CAWSVNRAIPNYGYTF
TRBV5-1	TRBJ2-1	15	CASSLLPSGGNEQFF
TRBV5-6	TRBJ2-3	18	CASSHSRLQLVGTDTQYF
TRBV7-9	TRBJ2-2	16	CASSLEAGGNTGELFF
TRBV6-1	TRBJ1-3	14	CASSEGGTGNTIYF
TRBV28	TRBJ1-4	16	CASSPHQGGGNEKLFF
TRBV7-9	TRBJ2-7	13	CASSSSGAHEQYF
TRBV5-4	TRBJ2-1	11	CASSIAGEQFF
TRBV6-1	TRBJ2-1	14	CASQGLANSNEQFF
TRBV19	TRBJ1-5	15	CASSWGSPSTQPQHF
TRBV29-1	TRBJ1-5	12	CSVAGANQPQHF
TRBV28	TRBJ1-2	14	CASAAGTGLYGYTF
TRBV10-3	TRBJ2-3	14	CAISSGLAADTQYF
TRBV7-2	TRBJ2-3	16	CASSLEARPAGDTQYF
TRBV7-9	TRBJ2-7	14	CASSSGNRGYEQYF
TRBV7-9	TRBJ1-6	15	CASSPGGGHNSPLHF
TRBV18	TRBJ1-3	15	CASSPQGYSGNTIYF
TRBV9	TRBJ2-3	14	CASSAQEGSGRQYF
TRBV5-1	TRBJ2-7	12	CASTPKTKKQYF
TRBV18	TRBJ2-1	18	CASSPTWTGKKSYNEQFF
TRBV28	TRBJ2-7	15	CASSLFRDRGFEQYF
TRBV19	TRBJ2-7	15	CASSIRVTSSYEQYF
TRBV4-1	TRBJ2-3	18	CASSPREVGAGGPDTQYF
TRBV6-6	TRBJ2-7	13	CASRGTGVLEQYF
TRBV7-9	TRBJ2-5	15	CASSLDGKEGETQYF
TRBV15	TRBJ2-2	15	CATTGGGSLTGELFF
TRBV11-2	TRBJ2-7	15	CASSLAPGEGYEQYF
TRBV4-3	TRBJ1-1	16	CASSPRDRGLNTEAFF
TRBV7-3	TRBJ2-2	23	CASSLKRSPGLAGVLRGAGELFF
TRBV7-6	TRBJ2-1	13	CASSKDPSVEQFF
TRBV5-5	TRBJ1-4	14	CASTPGRTNEKLFF
TRBV7-7	TRBJ2-1	15	CASSLQGLADNEQFF
TRBV12-1	TRBJ2-7	15	CASGPRLAFCYEQYF
TRBV7-9	TRBJ1-2	16	CASSLGRDRGQDGYTF
TRBV7-2	TRBJ1-5	14	CASSPYRAGQPQHF
TRBV19	TRBJ2-6	17	CASSPSGTPSGANVLTF